This TCR beta chain was captured by sequencing in a study of cytomegalovirus exposure and HLA in healthy donors. Overall study results and limits: In vitro work confirmed that a few CMV-associated chains recognize CMV antigens. For cytomegalovirus status, the classifier reportedly gave diagnoses with high specificity and sensitivity. Later analysis associated a missense DCLRE1C variant with TCR beta V- and J-gene trimming. Per a prior analysis, the majority of TCR beta V segments were productive roughly 90% or roughly 30% of the time.

60 Vbeta and 13 Jbeta primers were used in PCR. Clones were sequenced by immunoSEQ multiplex PCR, and TCRdb holds only the in-frame ones, with some missing. The sample comprises around 140,000 clones, roughly 75% of which are singletons, and over 2.5% rests with the top ten. A note on this clone: What it binds is not known.

The TCR sequence derives from a female donor in good health and CMV-seronegative. The sequenced sample was PBMCs.

DNA of the CDR3: TGCGCCAGCAGCACCTGGGACAGCCATGGCTACACCTTC. It translates to CASSTWDSHGYTF. The chain joins TRBV5-1 to TRBJ1-2, with 7 bases aligning to TRBD1. Germline V gene data show CDR1 as SGHRS and CDR2 as YFSETQ. V dropped 4 bases and J dropped 6; count of bases not matched to a gene: 6. CDR3 length: 13 residues.